This T cell receptor (beta chain) was found in a study of blood T cell repertoires in COVID-19 (dated by TCRdb to 2018 to 2021). For the study in its entirety: Samples covering the acute and convalescent phases of COVID-19 were provided by collaborators in the United States, Italy and Spain. The prospective study material was composed of cDNA or gDNA derived from T cells, B-cell-depleted T cells, or PBMCs. The dataset comprised deeply sampled blood TCRbeta repertoires from subjects exposed to, actively infected with, or recovered from COVID-19. The repertoires were released in a freely available public database meant as a resource for research on the immune response to SARS-CoV-2. The samples were drawn from two sources: the first 160 participants of the ongoing ImmuneRACE study, and 1,000 to 1,500 subjects contributed by 6 global collaborators. A de-identified subject ID, COVID-19 status, age in years and sex were almost always included in the sample metadata. HLA class I and class II types, where available, came from metadata supplied by the sample provider rather than from assay-based typing.

With respect to this clone: Its specific antigen is unknown. Base-call qualities are not available, and no considerably larger clone is one nucleotide away.

General study outcomes and caveats: The quantity of clinical and demographic metadata differed by source and by participant and was supplied without curation.

Inclusive of the bounding cysteine and phenylalanine, the CDR3 is 15 residues long. Here the CDR3 DNA is all that survives: 45 bases in frame from base 1. Via the germline V gene, CDR1 is KGHDR and CDR2 SFDVKD. V lost 4 bases and J lost 9 bases, and the count of bases not matched to a germline gene is 9. Enrolling through a virtual design, the prospective study's participants ranged in age from roughly 18 to 95 years and lived across roughly 24 United States geographic areas. To assign participants to cohorts, the prospective study relied on clinical history that participants themselves reported in a screening survey and a study questionnaire. Recovered participants in ImmuneRACE Cohort 3 were defined as having two consecutive negative NP/OP PCR tests, clearance from a healthcare professional, or resolution of symptoms. Mobile phlebotomists in the prospective study collected whole blood, serum and a nasopharyngeal or oropharyngeal swab from every participant. Prospective study participants could optionally give additional blood draws and questionnaires over an approximately 2-month period. Before DNA extraction, prospective study blood samples were shipped either frozen or at room temperature.

TCRbeta CDR3 regions were amplified from genomic DNA by means of the immunoSEQ Assay, a bias-controlled multiplex PCR. The authors' analysis ran thus. Nucleated cell counts per sample were estimated from amplification of reference gene primers within the assay. To quantify the absolute abundance of each unique TCRbeta CDR3 rearrangement, sequence reads were collapsed and filtered. For each sample, productive Simpson clonality was calculated as the square root of Simpson's diversity index over productive rearrangements. Imported from immuneACCESS, the table was reduced by TCRdb to in-frame sequences with V and J called. These copies leave out some clones; in studies compared against another copy, an unresolved V gene accounts for under half, and the cause of the remainder is not known. V, J and clone size reflect that table, while D and trimming were determined from the DNA. The sample table contains approximately 170,000 clones; only one count was recorded for 65% to 85% of them. The top ten clonotypes cover roughly 3.2% of the sample.

This clonotype was sampled from a woman in her thirties who had recovered from COVID-19. The chain is made from TRBV24-1 and TRBJ2-1; TRBD1 matches 9 bases in the middle. Sequencing was performed on PBMCs or T cells enriched from blood (not recorded which). The CDR3: CATSDRRDRDAEQFF. The DNA sequence reads TGTGCCACCAGTGACCGCCGGGACAGGGACGCTGAGCAGTTCTTC.